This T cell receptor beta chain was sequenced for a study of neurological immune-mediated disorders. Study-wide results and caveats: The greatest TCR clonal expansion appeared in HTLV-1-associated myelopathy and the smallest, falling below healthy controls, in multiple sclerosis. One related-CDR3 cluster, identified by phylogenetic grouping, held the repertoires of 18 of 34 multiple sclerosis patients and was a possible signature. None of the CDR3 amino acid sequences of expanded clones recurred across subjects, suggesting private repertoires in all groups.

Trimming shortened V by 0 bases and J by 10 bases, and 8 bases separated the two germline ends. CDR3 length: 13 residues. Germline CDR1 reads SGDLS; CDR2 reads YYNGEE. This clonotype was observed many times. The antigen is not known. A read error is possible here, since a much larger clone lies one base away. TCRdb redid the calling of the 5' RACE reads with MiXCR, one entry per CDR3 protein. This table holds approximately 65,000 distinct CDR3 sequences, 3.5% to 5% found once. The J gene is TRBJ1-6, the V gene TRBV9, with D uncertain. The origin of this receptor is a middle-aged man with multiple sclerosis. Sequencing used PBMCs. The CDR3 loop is CASSVESRSPLHF. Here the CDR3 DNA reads TGTGCCAGCAGCGTAGAAAGCCGGTCACCCCTCCACTTT.